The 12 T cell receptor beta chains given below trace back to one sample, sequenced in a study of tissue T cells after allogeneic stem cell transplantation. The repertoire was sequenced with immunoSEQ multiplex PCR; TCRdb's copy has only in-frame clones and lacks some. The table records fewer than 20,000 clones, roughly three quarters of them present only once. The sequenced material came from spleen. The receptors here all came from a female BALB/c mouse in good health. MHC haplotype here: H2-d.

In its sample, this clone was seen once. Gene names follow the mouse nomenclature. CDR3 region: CASSIEDRGLGNTLYF. CDR3 DNA, as far as it was read: TGTGCCAGCAGTATAGAGGACAGGGGGCTTGGAAATACGCTCTAT. This sequence joins TRBV19 and TRBJ1-3; 11 nucleotides agree with TRBD1. The missing CDR3 end, 1 residue past where the read stops, is filled in from the germline J gene. CDR3 length equals 16 residues. V shed 0 bases, J shed 3 bases, and the junction held 2 bases outside the gene matches. CDR1 and CDR2 (germline): FNHDT, SITEND (reference sequence). Variable domain in full (rest from reference TRBV19 and TRBJ1-3): GGIITQTPKFLIGQEGQKLTLKCQQNFNHDTMYWYRQDSGKGLRLIYYSITENDLQKGDLSEGYDASREKKSSFSLTVTSAQKNEMAVFLCASSIEDRGLGNTLYFGEGSRLIVV.

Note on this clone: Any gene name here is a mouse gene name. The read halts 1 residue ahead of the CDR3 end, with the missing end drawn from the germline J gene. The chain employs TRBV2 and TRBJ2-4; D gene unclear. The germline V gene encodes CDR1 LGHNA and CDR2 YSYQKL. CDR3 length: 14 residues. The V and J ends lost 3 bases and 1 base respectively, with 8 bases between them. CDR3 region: CASSHSGRQNTLYF. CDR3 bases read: TGTGCCAGCAGCCACTCCGGCCGTCAAAACACCTTGTAC.

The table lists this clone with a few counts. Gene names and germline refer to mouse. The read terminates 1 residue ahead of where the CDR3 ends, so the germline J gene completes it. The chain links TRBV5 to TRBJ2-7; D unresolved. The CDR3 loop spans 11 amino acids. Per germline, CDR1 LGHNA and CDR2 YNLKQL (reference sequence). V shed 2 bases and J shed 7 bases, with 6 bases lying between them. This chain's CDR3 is CASSQSSEQYF. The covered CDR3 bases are TGTGCCAGCAGCCAAAGTAGCGAACAGTAC.

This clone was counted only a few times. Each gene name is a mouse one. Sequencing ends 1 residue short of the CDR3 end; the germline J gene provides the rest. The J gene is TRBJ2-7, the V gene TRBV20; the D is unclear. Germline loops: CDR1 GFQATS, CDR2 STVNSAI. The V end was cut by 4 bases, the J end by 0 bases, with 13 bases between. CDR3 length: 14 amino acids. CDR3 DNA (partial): TGTGGTGCTAACCTGGATAGGAGCTCCTATGAACAGTAC. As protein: CGANLDRSSYEQY. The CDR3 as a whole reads CGANLDRSSYEQYF. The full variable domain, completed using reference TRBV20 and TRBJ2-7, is GALVYQYPRRTICKSGTSMRMECQAVGFQATSVAWYRQSPQKTFELIALSTVNSAIKYEQNFTQEKFPISHPNLSFSSMTVLNAYLEDRGLYLCGANLDRSSYEQYFGPGTRLTVL.

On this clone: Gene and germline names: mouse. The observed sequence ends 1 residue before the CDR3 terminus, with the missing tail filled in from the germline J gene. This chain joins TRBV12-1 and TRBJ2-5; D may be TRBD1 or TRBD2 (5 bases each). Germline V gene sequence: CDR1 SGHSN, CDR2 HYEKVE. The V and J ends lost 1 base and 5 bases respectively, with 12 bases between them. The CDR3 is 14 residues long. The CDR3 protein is CASSLGAGLDTQYF. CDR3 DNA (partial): TGTGCCAGCTCTCTAGGGGCAGGGCTAGACACCCAGTAC.

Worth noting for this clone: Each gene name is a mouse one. CDR3 DNA (partial): TGTGCCAGCAGTGGACTGGGGGGGCGCGGTTTGGACACCCAGTAC. Its protein product is CASSGLGGRGLDTQY. The CDR3 reads in full as CASSGLGGRGLDTQYF. The rearrangement joins TRBV13-3 to TRBJ2-5; 12 nucleotides align to TRBD2. The read stops 1 residue short of the end of the CDR3; the missing end is completed from the germline J gene. Germline V gene sequence: CDR1 NNHDY, CDR2 SYVADS. Trimming took 3 bases from V and 6 from J; bases not matched to a gene: 8. The CDR3 loop spans 16 amino acids.

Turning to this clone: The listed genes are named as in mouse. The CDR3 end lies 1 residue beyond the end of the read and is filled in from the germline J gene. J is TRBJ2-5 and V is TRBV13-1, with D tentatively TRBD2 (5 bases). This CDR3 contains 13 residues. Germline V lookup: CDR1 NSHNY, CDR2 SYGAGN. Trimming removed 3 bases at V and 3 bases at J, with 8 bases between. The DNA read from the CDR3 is TGTGCCAGCAGTGGATGGGGTCAAGACACCCAGTAC. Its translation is CASSGWGQDTQY. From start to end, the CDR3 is CASSGWGQDTQYF.

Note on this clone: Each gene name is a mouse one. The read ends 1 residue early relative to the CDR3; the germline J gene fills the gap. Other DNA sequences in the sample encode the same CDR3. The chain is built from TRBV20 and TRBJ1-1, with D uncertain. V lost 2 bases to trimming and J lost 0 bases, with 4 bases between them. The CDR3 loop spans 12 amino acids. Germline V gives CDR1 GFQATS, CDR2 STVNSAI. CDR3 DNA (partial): TGTGGTGCTAGGCGGGCAAACACAGAAGTCTTC. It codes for CGARRANTEVF. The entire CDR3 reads CGARRANTEVFF.

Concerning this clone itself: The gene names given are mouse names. The CDR3 DNA, read in part, is TGTGCCAGCGGTGATGCAATTGGGAGCTATGAACAGTAC. It is translated as CASGDAIGSYEQY. From start to end, the CDR3 is CASGDAIGSYEQYF. V usage is TRBV13-2 and J usage is TRBJ2-7; D is unresolved. The read ends 1 residue before the CDR3 terminus; that terminus is restored from the germline J gene. The CDR3 spans 14 residues. With 0 bases removed from V and 3 bases from J, the gap between germline ends came to 10 bases. The germline gives CDR1 NNHNN, CDR2 SYGAGS (reference sequence).

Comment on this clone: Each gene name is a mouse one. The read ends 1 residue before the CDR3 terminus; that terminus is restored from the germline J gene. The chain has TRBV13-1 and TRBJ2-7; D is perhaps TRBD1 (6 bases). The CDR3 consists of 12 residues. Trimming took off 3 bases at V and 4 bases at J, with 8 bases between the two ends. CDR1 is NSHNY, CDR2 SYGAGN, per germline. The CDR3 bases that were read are TGTGCCAGCAGTGCACAGGGATATGAACAGTAC. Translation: CASSAQGYEQY. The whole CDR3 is CASSAQGYEQYF.

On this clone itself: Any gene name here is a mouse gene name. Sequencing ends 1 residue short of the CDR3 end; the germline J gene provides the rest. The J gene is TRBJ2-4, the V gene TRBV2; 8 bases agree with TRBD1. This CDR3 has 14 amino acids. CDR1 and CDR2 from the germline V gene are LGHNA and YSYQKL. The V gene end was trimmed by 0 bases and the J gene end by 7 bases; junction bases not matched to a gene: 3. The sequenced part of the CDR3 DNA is TGTGCCAGCAGCCAAGACCAGGGGGCTGACACCTTGTAC. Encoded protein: CASSQDQGADTLY. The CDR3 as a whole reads CASSQDQGADTLYF.

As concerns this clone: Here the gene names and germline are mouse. The CDR3 loop is CASSIRDRDDTEVFF. The sequenced CDR3 bases are TGTGCCAGCAGTATCCGGGACAGGGACGACACAGAAGTCTTC. This chain links TRBV13-3 with TRBJ1-1; 9 bases fit TRBD1. The observed sequence ends 1 residue before the CDR3 terminus, with the missing tail filled in from the germline J gene. The germline V gene has CDR1 NNHDY and CDR2 SYVADS. Germline trimming cut 4 bases from V and 3 bases from J; bases unmatched to any gene: 7. The CDR3 runs 15 residues.